This T cell receptor beta chain was recovered during a study of blood T cell repertoires in COVID-19 (dated by TCRdb to about 2020). Turning to the overall study: Collaborator samples came from the United States, Italy and Spain and covered acute and convalescent phases of COVID-19. The repertoires were made available in a free public database intended to serve as a resource for research on the immune response to SARS-CoV-2. The dataset comprised deeply sampled blood TCRbeta repertoires from subjects exposed to, actively infected with, or recovered from COVID-19. The material from the prospective study consisted of cDNA or gDNA derived from T cells, B-cell-depleted T cells, or PBMCs. Where HLA class I and class II types were available, the types were taken from metadata supplied by the sample provider, not from assay-based typing. Samples were obtained from the ongoing ImmuneRACE study (first 160 participants) and from over 1,000 subjects provided by 6 global collaborators. A de-identified subject ID, COVID-19 status, age in years and sex were almost always included in the sample metadata.

V is clipped by 4 bases and J by 1 base, and the sequence between their germline boundaries is 10 bases long. The CDR3 numbers 14 residues from cysteine through phenylalanine. Only the CDR3 DNA stays, 42 bases, in frame from base 1. CDR1 is given as GTSNPN and CDR2 as SVGIG, both from the germline V gene (reference sequence). What the study reported, not specific to this receptor: The quantity of clinical and demographic metadata differed by source and by participant and was supplied without curation.

As to this clone: Its recognized antigen is unknown. It has no much larger one-base neighbor in the sample; base qualities were not kept.

The immunoSEQ Assay, a bias-controlled multiplex PCR, was used to amplify TCRbeta CDR3 regions from genomic DNA. As for the authors' bioinformatics: Within the assay, amplification of reference gene primers was used to estimate how many nucleated cells each sample contained. To quantify the absolute abundance of each unique TCRbeta CDR3 rearrangement, sequence reads were collapsed and filtered. For each sample, productive Simpson clonality was calculated by taking the square root of Simpson's diversity index across productive rearrangements. The table comes from immuneACCESS by way of TCRdb, which keeps in-frame sequences with V and J called. Part of the clones is missing from these tables; in studies checked, under half for an unresolved V gene and the rest for unknown reasons. V, J and clone size were drawn from that table, and D and trimming were deduced from the DNA. For this sample the table gives some 150,000 clones, of which approximately 85% were detected only once. About 8% of the sample is taken by the ten largest.

At one collaborating source in Seattle, patients were enrolled during active infection and were followed longitudinally through the course of disease. The collaborating institutions used their own protocols to collect whole blood in K2EDTA tubes. For TCRbeta analysis, collaborators shipped samples in one of three forms: frozen whole blood, isolated PBMCs, or DNA extracted from either of those sample types. The V gene is TRBV30 and the J gene is TRBJ2-2; TRBD2 could be the D gene, as 5 bases match. The sequencing sample was made of peripheral blood. The sequence was collected from a woman aged 60-75 years with COVID-19, enrolled during active disease. The CDR3 corresponds to CAWNGLLNTGELFF. The bases read TGTGCCTGGAACGGACTGTTGAACACCGGGGAGCTGTTTTTT. Extended through the reference TRBV30 and TRBJ2-2 proteins, this CDR3 yields the full variable domain: SQTIHQWPATLVQPVGSPLSLECTVEGTSNPNLYWYRQAAGRGLQLLFYSVGIGQISSEVPQNLSASRPQDRQFILSSKKLLLSDSGFYLCAWNGLLNTGELFFGEGSRLTVL.